This TCR beta chain was sequenced in a study of cytomegalovirus exposure and HLA in healthy donors. In the study overall: Within an early data release were about 85 million unique TCRs drawn from HLA-typed donors.

The CDR3 runs 16 residues. CDR1 and CDR2 (germline): LNHDA, SQIVND (reference sequence). With V trimmed by 5 bases and J by 5 bases, 9 bases remained unmatched. The PCR ran on 60 Vbeta and 13 Jbeta primers. Method: immunoSEQ multiplex PCR; TCRdb's copy keeps in-frame clones and lacks some. Here the sample spans approximately 140,000 clones, around 76% being singletons. This TCR came from a male donor in good health and CMV-seronegative. The sample consisted of PBMCs. The chain employs TRBV19 and TRBJ1-1; 12 bases are shared with TRBD1. The CDR3 DNA sequence: TGTGCCAGTAGTGCCCCCGGGACAGGGGGCGGAACTGAAGCTTTCTTT. This codes for CASSAPGTGGGTEAFF. The complete variable domain, with remaining parts taken from reference TRBV19 and TRBJ1-1, reads DGGITQSPKYLFRKEGQNVTLSCEQNLNHDAMYWYRQDPGQGLRLIYYSQIVNDFQKGDIAEGYSVSREKKESFPLTVTSAQKNPTAFYLCASSAPGTGGGTEAFFGQGTRLTVV.